The 2 T cell receptor beta chains given below trace back to one sample, sequenced in a study of blood T cell repertoires in COVID-19. Clones were sequenced by immunoSEQ multiplex PCR, and TCRdb holds only the in-frame ones, with some missing. The repertoire holds 110,000 or so clones, with roughly 85% as singletons. Source material: peripheral blood. The origin of the receptors is a human donor in a cohort sampled during active COVID-19.

The rearrangement uses TRBV11-2 and TRBJ2-1, with a possible D match to TRBD1 (5 bases). Germline values: CDR1 SGHAT, CDR2 FQNNGV. V dropped 2 bases and J dropped 2 bases, with 7 bases sitting between them. The length of the CDR3 is 14 residues. The CDR3 region has the DNA TGTGCCAGCAGCTTAAGGGGCCCCTACAATGAGCAGTTCTTC. It encodes CASSLRGPYNEQFF. Variable domain in full (rest from reference TRBV11-2 and TRBJ2-1): EAGVAQSPRYKIIEKRQSVAFWCNPISGHATLYWYQQILGQGPKLLIQFQNNGVVDDSQLPKDRFSAERLKGVDSTLKIQPAKLEDSAVYLCASSLRGPYNEQFFGPGTRLTVL.

This rearrangement joins TRBV4-1 to TRBJ1-6; 7 bases are a match to TRBD1. V was clipped by 0 bases and J by 11 bases; unmatched bases: 7. Germline CDR1 MGHRA, CDR2 YSYEKL. CDR3 length equals 15 residues. CDR3 residues: CASSQEGRGTTPLHF. CDR3 nucleotides: TGCGCCAGCAGCCAAGAAGGCAGGGGGACGACACCCCTCCACTTT.